This is a list of T cell receptor beta chains from one sample in a study of response to subunit inactivated influenza vaccine. TCRdb used MiXCR to reprocess the RT-PCR reads, holding one entry per CDR3 protein. Among roughly 790,000 distinct CDR3 sequences listed, 21% were seen once. Sequenced here: PBMCs from blood, sampled 5 to 6 days after vaccination. The receptors stem from a man between 45 and 60 years old who received an inactivated influenza vaccine. The CDR3 runs from the conserved cysteine through the conserved F or W. D genes are given only for firm matches. Clone sizes are given selectively: once, few, many, or a class where the clone is expanded.

clone_size	v_call	d_call	j_call	cdr3_aa	cdr3_nt
few	TRBV24-1	TRBD1	TRBJ2-2	CGDRDRQPGNTGELFF	TGCGGAGATAGGGACAGACAACCAGGGAACACCGGGGAGCTGTTTTTT
NA	TRBV12-3/TRBV12-4	NA	TRBJ1-5	CASSLTQGVQPQHF	TGTGCCAGCAGTTTAACTCAGGGAGTTCAGCCCCAGCATTTT
NA	TRBV4-3	NA	TRBJ1-1	CASSPGGARRTEAFF	TGCGCCAGCAGCCCGGGGGGGGCAAGGAGGACTGAAGCTTTCTTT
NA	TRBV20-1	NA	TRBJ2-7	CSAPDNSYEQYF	TGCAGTGCCCCGGACAACTCCTACGAGCAGTACTTC
NA	TRBV28	NA	TRBJ1-1	CASRSWGMNTEAFF	TGTGCCAGCAGGTCCTGGGGGATGAACACTGAAGCTTTCTTT
NA	TRBV20-1	TRBD2	TRBJ2-2	CSARDLTSGANTGELFF	TGCAGTGCTAGAGATCTGACCAGCGGGGCTAACACCGGGGAGCTGTTTTTT
few	TRBV5-1	TRBD1	TRBJ2-3	CASSVDRADTQYF	TGCGCCAGCAGCGTCGACAGGGCAGATACGCAGTATTTT
few	TRBV29-1	NA	TRBJ2-7	CSVIPSRSEQYF	TGCAGCGTGATCCCCTCCAGGTCCGAGCAGTACTTC
few	TRBV29-1	NA	TRBJ2-3	CSVVIGTDTQYF	TGCAGCGTTGTAATCGGCACAGATACGCAGTATTTT
few	TRBV11-2	TRBD1	TRBJ2-5	CASRLEGQATQYF	TGTGCCAGCAGATTAGAGGGACAGGCGACCCAGTACTTC
NA	TRBV5-1	NA	TRBJ2-1	CASSLRSNNEQFF	TGCGCCAGCAGCTTGCGAAGTAACAATGAGCAGTTCTTC
NA	TRBV29-1	TRBD2	TRBJ2-1	CSAVMTSGVLSSYNEQFF	TGCAGCGCCGTGATGACTAGCGGGGTCTTGAGCTCCTACAATGAGCAGTTCTTC
many	TRBV18	TRBD1	TRBJ2-3	CASSPRMGQIFTDTQYF	TGTGCCAGCTCACCACGCATGGGACAGATTTTCACAGATACGCAGTATTTT
NA	TRBV5-1	TRBD2	TRBJ2-2	CASSLVGLGDTGELFF	TGCGCCAGCAGCTTGGTGGGACTAGGCGACACCGGGGAGCTGTTTTTT
NA	TRBV2	TRBD2	TRBJ2-1	CASLGSGTSSEQFF	TGTGCCAGCCTAGGGTCCGGGACTAGCAGTGAGCAGTTCTTC
NA	TRBV2	NA	TRBJ2-3	CASTIGSSTDTQYF	TGTGCCAGCACGATCGGGTCTAGCACAGATACGCAGTATTTT
NA	TRBV5-1	NA	TRBJ1-2	CASSPQGLKDYGYTF	TGCGCCAGCAGCCCCCAGGGACTTAAGGACTATGGCTACACCTTC
few	TRBV25-1	TRBD1	TRBJ1-2	CASRGQGYYGYTF	TGTGCCAGCAGGGGACAGGGTTACTATGGCTACACCTTC
few	TRBV29-1	NA	TRBJ2-2	CSVVRGTGELFF	TGCAGCGTTGTTAGGGGAACCGGGGAGCTGTTTTTT
NA	TRBV5-1	TRBD1	TRBJ2-1	CASSLGPGQTGNEQFF	TGCGCCAGCAGCCTGGGGCCGGGACAGACGGGCAATGAGCAGTTCTTC
NA	TRBV7-3	TRBD2	TRBJ2-1	CASSFPGLAYNEQFF	TGTGCCAGCAGCTTCCCGGGACTAGCTTACAATGAGCAGTTCTTC
NA	TRBV4-3	NA	TRBJ2-1	CASSQSGASSYNEQFF	TGCGCCAGCAGCCAAAGTGGGGCCAGCTCCTACAATGAGCAGTTCTTC
NA	TRBV6-5	TRBD1	TRBJ1-1	CASSYSPRGGGEAFF	TGTGCCAGCAGTTACTCCCCCAGGGGGGGTGGTGAAGCTTTCTTT
few	TRBV4-3	TRBD2	TRBJ2-3	CASSQLTSGSDTQYF	TGCGCCAGCAGCCAACTGACTAGCGGGAGTGATACGCAGTATTTT
NA	TRBV6-1	NA	TRBJ1-5	CASGRRGENQPQHF	TGTGCCAGCGGACGCAGGGGAGAGAATCAGCCCCAGCATTTT
NA	TRBV6-1	TRBD1	TRBJ2-7	CASRKETGSYEQYF	TGTGCCAGCAGGAAAGAGACAGGGTCCTACGAGCAGTACTTC
NA	TRBV7-8	TRBD2	TRBJ2-5	CASSIPGLAGVETQYF	TGTGCCAGCAGCATCCCGGGACTAGCGGGAGTAGAGACCCAGTACTTC
few	TRBV5-1	NA	TRBJ2-1	CASSLFADRHNEQFF	TGCGCCAGCAGCTTGTTTGCGGACAGACATAATGAGCAGTTCTTC
NA	TRBV15	TRBD2	TRBJ2-1	CATSTELAGTEQFF	TGTGCCACCAGCACCGAACTAGCGGGGACTGAGCAGTTCTTC
few	TRBV5-1	TRBD2	TRBJ2-5	CASSPVAGGQETQYF	TGCGCCAGCAGCCCCGTAGCGGGGGGCCAGGAGACCCAGTACTTC
few	TRBV5-5	TRBD1	TRBJ1-1	CASSWDSGGTEAFF	TGTGCCAGCAGCTGGGACAGTGGAGGCACTGAAGCTTTCTTT
few	TRBV12-3/TRBV12-4	NA	TRBJ2-3	CASRLSASTDTQYF	TGTGCCAGCAGGCTCTCGGCTAGCACAGATACGCAGTATTTT
once	TRBV7-2	TRBD1	TRBJ2-7	CASSLGGQVSYEQYF	TGTGCCAGCAGCTTAGGAGGACAGGTATCCTACGAGCAGTACTTC
few	TRBV29-1	TRBD2	TRBJ2-5	CSARDYAWTQYF	TGCAGCGCCCGGGACTATGCGTGGACCCAGTACTTC
many	TRBV5-6	NA	TRBJ1-2	CASSAGNYGYTF	TGTGCCAGCAGCGCCGGGAATTATGGCTACACCTTC
few	TRBV20-1	NA	TRBJ1-1	CSARDLRSLGDTEAFF	TGCAGTGCTAGAGATTTGAGAAGTCTAGGGGACACTGAAGCTTTCTTT
few	TRBV12-3/TRBV12-4	NA	TRBJ1-1	CASRSPGGGAFF	TGTGCCAGCAGAAGCCCGGGTGGCGGCGCTTTCTTT
NA	TRBV7-9	NA	TRBJ2-7	CASSLDPQRAYEQYF	TGTGCCAGCAGCTTAGATCCCCAGCGGGCCTACGAGCAGTACTTC
NA	TRBV12-3/TRBV12-4	NA	TRBJ1-6	CASSPVAGNSPLHF	TGTGCCAGCAGCCCTGTCGCAGGGAATTCACCCCTCCACTTT
few	TRBV12-3/TRBV12-4	NA	TRBJ2-1	CASSLRALENEQFF	TGTGCCAGCAGTTTGAGGGCGTTGGAGAATGAGCAGTTCTTC
NA	TRBV7-6	TRBD1	TRBJ2-3	CASSLEALDRGSDTQYF	TGTGCCAGCAGCTTAGAAGCCCTGGACAGGGGTTCAGATACGCAGTATTTT
few	TRBV29-1	NA	TRBJ1-4	CSVRSATNEKLFF	TGCAGCGTTAGATCTGCAACTAATGAAAAACTGTTTTTT
NA	TRBV20-1	TRBD2	TRBJ2-1	CSARGELAGPRSYNEQFF	TGCAGTGCTAGGGGGGAGCTAGCGGGTCCCCGCTCCTACAATGAGCAGTTCTTC
many	TRBV7-9	NA	TRBJ1-4	CASSLTGLGQGEKLFF	TGTGCCAGCAGCTTGACAGGCCTAGGCCAAGGGGAAAAACTGTTTTTT
NA	TRBV20-1	TRBD2	TRBJ2-1	CSARAGGFYNEQFF	TGCAGTGCTAGAGCGGGAGGATTTTACAATGAGCAGTTCTTC
NA	TRBV6-2/TRBV6-3	NA	TRBJ2-7	CASSPSGLTTYEQYF	TGTGCCAGCAGTCCTTCGGGACTGACTACCTACGAGCAGTACTTC
NA	TRBV9	NA	TRBJ2-1	CASSEGGGASYNEQFF	TGTGCCAGCAGCGAGGGGGGCGGGGCCTCCTACAATGAGCAGTTCTTC
many	TRBV7-2	TRBD1	TRBJ1-2	CASSYPGQGDGYTF	TGTGCCAGCAGCTACCCGGGACAGGGTGATGGCTACACCTTC